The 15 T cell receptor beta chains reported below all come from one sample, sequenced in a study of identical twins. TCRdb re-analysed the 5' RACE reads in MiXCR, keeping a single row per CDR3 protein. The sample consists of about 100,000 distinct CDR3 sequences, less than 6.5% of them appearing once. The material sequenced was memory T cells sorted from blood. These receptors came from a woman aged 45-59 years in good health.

The CDR3 spells CSARVSAGGPETQYF. In nucleotides, the CDR3 is TGCAGTGCTAGAGTATCGGCGGGAGGGCCCGAGACCCAGTACTTC. V gene TRBV20-1 combines with J gene TRBJ2-5; the match to TRBD2 covers 9 bases. Germline V gene sequence: CDR1 DFQATT, CDR2 SNEGSKA (reference sequence). The V segment lost 1 base and the J segment 5 bases; nucleotides outside the gene matches: 8. The CDR3 totals 15 residues.

CDR3 bases: TGTGCCAGCAGCCCAGGGACTAGCGGGAGGTACTCCTACAATGAGCAGTTCTTC. Translated, it gives CASSPGTSGRYSYNEQFF. The chain couples TRBV3-1 to TRBJ2-1; the match to TRBD2 covers 15 bases. V was pared by 4 bases and J by 0 bases, with 4 bases of the junction left unmatched. The CDR3 is 18 residues long. Germline CDR1 and CDR2: LGHDT and YNNKEL (reference sequence).

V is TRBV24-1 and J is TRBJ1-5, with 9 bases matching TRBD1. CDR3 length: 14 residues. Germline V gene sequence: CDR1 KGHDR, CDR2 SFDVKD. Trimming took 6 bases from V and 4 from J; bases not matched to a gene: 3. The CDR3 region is CATSSGTGNQPQHF. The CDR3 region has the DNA TGTGCCACCAGTTCCGGGACAGGGAATCAGCCCCAGCATTTT.

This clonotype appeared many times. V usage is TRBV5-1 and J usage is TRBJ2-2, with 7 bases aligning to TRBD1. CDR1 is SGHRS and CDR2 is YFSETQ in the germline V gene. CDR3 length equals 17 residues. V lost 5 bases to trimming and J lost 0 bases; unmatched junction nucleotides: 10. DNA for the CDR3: TGCGCCAGCAGTCATCGGACAGGCGGTGCGAACACCGGGGAGCTGTTTTTT. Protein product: CASSHRTGGANTGELFF.

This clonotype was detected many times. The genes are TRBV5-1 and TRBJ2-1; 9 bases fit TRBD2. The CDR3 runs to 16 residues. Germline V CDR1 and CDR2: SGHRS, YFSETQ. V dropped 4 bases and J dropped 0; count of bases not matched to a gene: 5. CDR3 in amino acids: CASSLLSGSSYNEQFF. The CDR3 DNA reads TGCGCCAGCAGCCTCCTTAGCGGGAGCTCCTACAATGAGCAGTTCTTC.

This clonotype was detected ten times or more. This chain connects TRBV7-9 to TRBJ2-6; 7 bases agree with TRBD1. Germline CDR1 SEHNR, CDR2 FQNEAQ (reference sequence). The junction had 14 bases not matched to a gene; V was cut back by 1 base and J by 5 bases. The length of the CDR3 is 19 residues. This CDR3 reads CASSLGLSTGPRRANVLTF. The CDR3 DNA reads TGTGCCAGCAGCTTAGGGTTATCGACAGGGCCCCGGAGGGCCAACGTCCTGACTTTC.

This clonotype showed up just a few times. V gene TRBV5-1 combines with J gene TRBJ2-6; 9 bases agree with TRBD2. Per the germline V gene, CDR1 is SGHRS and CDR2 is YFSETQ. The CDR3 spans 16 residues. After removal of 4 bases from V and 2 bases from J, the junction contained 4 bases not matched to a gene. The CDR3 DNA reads TGCGCCAGCAGCAGGGCGGGAGGGACTGGGGCCAACGTCCTGACTTTC. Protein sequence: CASSRAGGTGANVLTF.

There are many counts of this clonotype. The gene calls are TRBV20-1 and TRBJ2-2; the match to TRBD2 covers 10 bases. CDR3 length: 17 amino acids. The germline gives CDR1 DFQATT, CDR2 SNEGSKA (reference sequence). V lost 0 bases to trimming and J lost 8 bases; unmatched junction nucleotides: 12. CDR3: CSARDLTGLAGAGELFF. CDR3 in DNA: TGCAGTGCTAGAGATCTTACCGGGCTAGCGGGAGCTGGGGAGCTGTTTTTT.

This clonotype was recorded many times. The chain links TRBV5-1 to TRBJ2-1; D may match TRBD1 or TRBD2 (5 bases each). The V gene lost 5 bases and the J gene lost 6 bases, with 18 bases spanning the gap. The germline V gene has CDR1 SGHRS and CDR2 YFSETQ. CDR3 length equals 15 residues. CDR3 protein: CASSLAAMGLNEQFF. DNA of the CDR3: TGCGCCAGCAGTCTAGCCGCAATGGGGCTCAATGAGCAGTTCTTC.

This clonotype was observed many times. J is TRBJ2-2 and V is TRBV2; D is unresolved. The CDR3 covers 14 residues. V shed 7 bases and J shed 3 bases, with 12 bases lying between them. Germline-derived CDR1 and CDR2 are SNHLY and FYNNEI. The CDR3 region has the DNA TGTGCCAGCATGAGGACGGAATACACCGGGGAGCTGTTTTTT. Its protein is CASMRTEYTGELFF.

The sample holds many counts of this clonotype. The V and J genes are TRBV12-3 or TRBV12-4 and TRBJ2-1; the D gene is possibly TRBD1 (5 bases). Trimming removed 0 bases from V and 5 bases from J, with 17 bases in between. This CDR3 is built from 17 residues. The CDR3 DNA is TGTGCCAGCAGTTTAGCGGTGCTCAGGGAAGGAGACAATGAGCAGTTCTTC. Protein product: CASSLAVLREGDNEQFF.

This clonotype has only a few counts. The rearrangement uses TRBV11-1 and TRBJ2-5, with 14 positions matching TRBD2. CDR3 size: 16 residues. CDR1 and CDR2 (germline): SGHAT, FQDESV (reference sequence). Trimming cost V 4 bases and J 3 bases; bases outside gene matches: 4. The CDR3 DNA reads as TGTGCCAGCAGCTCGGGACTAGCGGGAGCGGAAGAGACCCAGTACTTC. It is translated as CASSSGLAGAEETQYF.

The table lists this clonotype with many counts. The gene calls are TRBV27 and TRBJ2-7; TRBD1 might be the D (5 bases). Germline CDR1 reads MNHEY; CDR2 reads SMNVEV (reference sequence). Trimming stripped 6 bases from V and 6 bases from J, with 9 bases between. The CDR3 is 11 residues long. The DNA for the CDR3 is TGTGCCAGCAGGCAGGGCAGCGAGCAGTACTTC. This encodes CASRQGSEQYF.

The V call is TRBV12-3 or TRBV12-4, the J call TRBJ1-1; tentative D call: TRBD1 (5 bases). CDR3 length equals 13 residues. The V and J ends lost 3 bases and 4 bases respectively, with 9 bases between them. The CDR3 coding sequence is TGTGCCAGCAGTTTGGGGCAAGGCACTGAAGCTTTCTTT. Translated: CASSLGQGTEAFF.

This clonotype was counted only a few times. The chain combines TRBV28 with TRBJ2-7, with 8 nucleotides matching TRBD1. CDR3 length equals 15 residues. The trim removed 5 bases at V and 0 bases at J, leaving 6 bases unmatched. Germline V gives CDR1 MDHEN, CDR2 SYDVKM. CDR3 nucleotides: TGTGCCAGCAGTGATATGGACAGGGACTCCTACGAGCAGTACTTC. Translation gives CASSDMDRDSYEQYF.